Here is one TCR beta chain with its context. Germline CDR1 reads KGHSH; CDR2 reads LQKENI. This CDR3 region has 11 residues. V gave up 5 bases and J gave up 4 bases, with 5 bases separating them. This record belongs to a study of blood T cell repertoires in COVID-19. Background on the study: The study drew acute and convalescent COVID-19 samples from the United States, Italy and Spain. PBMCs, B-cell-depleted T cells, or T cells provided the cDNA or gDNA that made up the material.

Per the original methods: Reference gene primer amplification in the assay estimated nucleated cell counts. Sequencing was performed with immunoSEQ multiplex PCR; in TCRdb, only in-frame clones are kept and a portion is missing. V and J calls and clone size come straight from that table; D and trimming were deduced from the DNA. The data hold more than 65,000 clones, with around 84% observed a single time. This sequence originates from a woman aged 80 or older with acute or convalescent COVID-19. V and J are TRBV18 and TRBJ2-5; no clear D gene. The sequencing input was peripheral blood. The CDR3 coding sequence is TGTGCCAGCTCAGCCGGAGAGACCCAGTACTTC. Translation gives CASSAGETQYF. The complete variable domain, with remaining parts taken from reference TRBV18 and TRBJ2-5, reads NAGVMQNPRHLVRRRGQEARLRCSPMKGHSHVYWYRQLPEEGLKFMVYLQKENIIDESGMPKERFSAEFPKEGPSILRIQQVVRGDSAAYFCASSAGETQYFGPGTRLLVL.